The rows below give T cell receptor beta chains drawn from one sample of a study of shared clonotypes between healthy human individuals. The repertoire was sequenced with immunoSEQ multiplex PCR; TCRdb's copy has only in-frame clones and lacks some. The sample holds 450,000 to 500,000 clones, over 70% seen once. The specimen was PBMCs. Source of these receptors: a woman aged 40 to 55 in good health. Some clones in this sample may be carry-over from other donors' samples. The CDR3 runs from the conserved cysteine through the conserved F or W. The D gene is left open where the match is weak. A clone size is listed for some rows: how often the clone was seen (once, few, many), or a class if it is expanded.

J,V,size,D,DNA,CDR3
TRBJ2-2,TRBV5-1,few,NA,TGCGCCAGCAGCTCAGGGAACACCGGGGAGCTGTTTTTT,CASSSGNTGELFF
TRBJ1-4,TRBV18,NA,NA,TGTGCCAGCTCACCAGGGGCTGGGGAAGGTGAAAAACTGTTTTTT,CASSPGAGEGEKLFF
TRBJ2-3,TRBV10-2,NA,TRBD2,TGCGCCAGCACAGGACTAGCGGGCAACACAGATACGCAGTATTTT,CASTGLAGNTDTQYF
TRBJ1-4,TRBV6-5,NA,NA,TGTGCCAGCGTTCAGACACCGGCAACTAATGAAAAACTGTTTTTT,CASVQTPATNEKLFF
TRBJ1-1,TRBV6-5,NA,TRBD1,TGTGCCAGCAGATCCCTGGACAGGGAGAACACTGAAGCTTTCTTT,CASRSLDRENTEAFF
TRBJ2-3,TRBV10-2,NA,NA,TGCGCCAGCAGTGAGCCAGGATTGGGTCGGGATACGCAGTATTTT,CASSEPGLGRDTQYF
TRBJ1-5,TRBV27,once,TRBD1,TGTGCCAGCAGTTCGCGACAGGGTGGTCAGCCCCAGCATTTT,CASSSRQGGQPQHF
TRBJ2-3,TRBV30,NA,NA,TGTGCCTGGAGTCACCTTGGGGATACGCAGTATTTT,CAWSHLGDTQYF
TRBJ2-6,TRBV2,NA,NA,TGTGCCAGCAGTGAAAGAAGCTCTGGGGCCAACGTCCTGACTTTC,CASSERSSGANVLTF
TRBJ2-3,TRBV11-3,once,TRBD1,TGTGCCAGCAGCTTAACACAGGGGAGCACAGATACGCAGTATTTT,CASSLTQGSTDTQYF
TRBJ1-5,TRBV6-1,NA,NA,TGTGCCAGCCTGGTGGAGTATAGCAATCAGCCCCAGCATTTT,CASLVEYSNQPQHF
TRBJ2-7,TRBV2,NA,TRBD2,TGTGCCAGCACCGGACTAGTTTCCTACGAGCAGTACTTC,CASTGLVSYEQYF
TRBJ2-5,TRBV10-3,NA,TRBD2,TGTGCCATCAGTGAAAGCGGGAGGGAGGGTAAGGGGTCGTGGCGAGAGACCCAGTACTTC,CAISESGREGKGSWRETQYF
TRBJ2-1,TRBV30,NA,TRBD2,TGTGCCTGGAGTGCAGCCCCAGGACTAGCGGGAGTCAATGAGCAGTTCTTC,CAWSAAPGLAGVNEQFF
TRBJ2-7,TRBV4-1,NA,NA,TGCGCCAGCAGCCAAGACCCAGCGGTCGGGAGCCCGCAGTACTTC,CASSQDPAVGSPQYF
TRBJ2-5,TRBV18,NA,TRBD2,TGTGCCAGCTCACCAAAGGGACTAGCGGAGACCCAGTACTTC,CASSPKGLAETQYF
TRBJ2-7,TRBV30,NA,NA,TGTGCCTGGAGTCTCGAGAGGGCGAAGCAGTACTTC,CAWSLERAKQYF
TRBJ1-2,TRBV18,NA,NA,TGTGCCAGCTCACCTGTGGGGGCCAATGGCTACACCTTC,CASSPVGANGYTF
TRBJ2-1,TRBV10-3,NA,NA,TGTGCCATCAGTGAGTCTTTTAGTGGGAATGAGCAGTTCTTC,CAISESFSGNEQFF
TRBJ1-3,TRBV30,NA,NA,TGTGCCTGGAGTACAGGGTCCGCGGGAAACACCATATATTTT,CAWSTGSAGNTIYF
TRBJ2-7,TRBV7-2,NA,NA,TGTGCCAGCAGCCGCGACAGACCTGGGCCCTACGAGCAGTACTTC,CASSRDRPGPYEQYF
TRBJ1-5,TRBV15,NA,NA,TGTGCCACCAGCAGAGGACCCAATTATAGCAATCAGCCCCAGCATTTT,CATSRGPNYSNQPQHF
TRBJ2-1,TRBV29-1,NA,TRBD2,TGCAGCGTTGAAAAAGCGGGAGGGCCGGGTGAGCAGTTCTTC,CSVEKAGGPGEQFF
TRBJ2-7,TRBV7-6,NA,NA,TGTGCCAGCAGCCCGGGGACCCGTAATGGGGAGCAGTACTTC,CASSPGTRNGEQYF
TRBJ1-5,TRBV28,many,NA,TGTGCCAGCAGTGCGGGGGGGTTGCCCCAGCATTTT,CASSAGGLPQHF
TRBJ2-7,TRBV10-3,many,TRBD2,TGTGCCATCAGTGGGGGGACTAGCGGGAACTACGAGCAGTACTTC,CAISGGTSGNYEQYF
TRBJ2-2,TRBV18,NA,NA,TGTGCCAGCTCCCCGGGACAAGACAACACCGGGGAGCTGTTTTTT,CASSPGQDNTGELFF
TRBJ1-1,TRBV18,few,TRBD1,TGTGCCAGCTCACCACAGGGGGCAAGCACTGAAGCTTTCTTT,CASSPQGASTEAFF
TRBJ1-2,TRBV9,NA,NA,TGTGCCAGCAGCCCCGACAGCTTCTATGGCTACACCTTC,CASSPDSFYGYTF
TRBJ1-5,TRBV28,NA,TRBD1,TGTGCCAGCAGGGGGCAAGACAGGGTGAATCAGCCCCAGCATTTT,CASRGQDRVNQPQHF
TRBJ2-7,TRBV11-2,NA,NA,TGTGCCAGCAGCTTAGATCAACATCGGGGAGGGGGAAGCTACGAGCAGTACTTC,CASSLDQHRGGGSYEQYF
TRBJ2-3,TRBV27,NA,TRBD2,TGTGCCAGCAGTTTCGGTCCGGGAGGTTGGGATACGCAGTATTTT,CASSFGPGGWDTQYF
TRBJ2-7,TRBV5-6,NA,TRBD2,TGTGCCAGCATCCTGGGACTAGCTGGGGAGCAGTACTTC,CASILGLAGEQYF
TRBJ2-5,TRBV5-1,once,NA,TGCGCCAGCAGCTTGGGACCCGGCCAAGAGACCCAGTACTTC,CASSLGPGQETQYF
TRBJ2-1,TRBV11-2,NA,TRBD2,TGTGCCAGCAGCTTAACAGGACTAGCCGATGAGCAGTTCTTC,CASSLTGLADEQFF
TRBJ2-7,TRBV5-1,NA,NA,TGCGTCAGCAGCATTGTCCCGGGACTTTTAGCCTACGAGCAGTACTTC,CVSSIVPGLLAYEQYF
TRBJ2-3,TRBV18,NA,NA,TGTGCCAGCTCACCTGAACAGGGTTTGACAGATACGCAGTATTTT,CASSPEQGLTDTQYF
TRBJ1-1,TRBV7-7,once,NA,TGTGCCAGCAGCCCCCCCCAGGGGAACACTGAAGCTTTCTTT,CASSPPQGNTEAFF
TRBJ2-7,TRBV6-5,few,NA,TGTGCCAGCAGTTATTCCGGGACCGCTTCGGGTTACGAGCAGTACTTC,CASSYSGTASGYEQYF
TRBJ2-7,TRBV19,few,NA,TGTGCCAGTAGTACCGCGAGGGGCGGCGAGCAGTACTTC,CASSTARGGEQYF
TRBJ2-1,TRBV25-1,NA,NA,TGTGCCAGCAGGGCATGGCAGACGTTCGATGAGCAGTTCTTC,CASRAWQTFDEQFF
TRBJ2-5,TRBV7-2,NA,NA,TGTGCCAGCAGCTTAGGCGGGATTCCGGAGACCCAGTACTTC,CASSLGGIPETQYF
TRBJ2-3,TRBV2,many,TRBD2,TGTGCCACCCCGGGGGGGGCGGGAAGCACAGATACGCAGTATTTT,CATPGGAGSTDTQYF
TRBJ1-4,TRBV7-2,NA,NA,TGTGCCAGCAGCTTAGCGCGGGGAAGTGAAAAACTGTTTTTT,CASSLARGSEKLFF
TRBJ2-5,TRBV7-8,NA,TRBD2,TGTGCCAGCAGCTTAGTATTCAGCTTGGTACTAGCGGGTGTTCAAGAGACCCAGTACTTC,CASSLVFSLVLAGVQETQYF
TRBJ1-3,TRBV18,NA,NA,TGTGCCAGCTCACCATCAGGGTATGGAAACACCATATATTTT,CASSPSGYGNTIYF
TRBJ2-5,TRBV10-2,NA,NA,TGCGCCAGCAGTGGAGCAGATGGGGAGACCCAGTACTTC,CASSGADGETQYF
TRBJ2-3,TRBV6-5,NA,NA,TGTGCCAGCACAATGGGCGCAGGGTCCCCAGATACGCAGTATTTT,CASTMGAGSPDTQYF
TRBJ1-5,TRBV30,few,NA,TGTGCCTGGAGTGCGCTGAATAATCAGCCCCAGCATTTT,CAWSALNNQPQHF
TRBJ1-3,TRBV7-9,NA,NA,TGTGCCAGCAGCTTATTTGGGCCCCACTCTGGAAACACCATATATTTT,CASSLFGPHSGNTIYF
TRBJ1-2,TRBV29-1,NA,NA,TGCAGCGTTGATACCAGGGTGGGCTATGGCTACACCTTC,CSVDTRVGYGYTF
TRBJ2-1,TRBV10-2,NA,TRBD2,TGCGCCAGCACTACTAGCGGGAGAGCCACCGATGATGAGCAGTTCTTC,CASTTSGRATDDEQFF
TRBJ2-5,TRBV5-1,once,TRBD2,TGCGCCAGCAGCTTGGGGGGACTAGCGGGAGAGACCCAGTACTTC,CASSLGGLAGETQYF
TRBJ2-5,TRBV6-4,NA,TRBD2,TGTGCCAGCAGTGAGGGGACTAGCGGGACCGAGACCCAGTACTTC,CASSEGTSGTETQYF
TRBJ1-1,TRBV7-2,many,NA,TGTGCCAGCAGCTTAGGACCACAGGTGAACGCTGAAGCTTTCTTT,CASSLGPQVNAEAFF
TRBJ2-5,TRBV15,NA,TRBD2,TGTGCCACCAGCAGAGCGGGAGGTAGGGAGACCCAGTACTTC,CATSRAGGRETQYF
TRBJ1-3,TRBV10-3,NA,TRBD1,TGTGCCATCAGTGTGGGACAGGCCGACACCATATATTTT,CAISVGQADTIYF